Ten or more counts support the clone carrying this T cell receptor (beta chain). Antigen: not known. TCRdb re-analysed the 5' RACE reads in MiXCR, keeping a single row per CDR3 protein. The data hold about 810,000 distinct CDR3 sequences, with over 9% observed a single time. These data are taken from a study of identical twins. Trimming removed 0 bases at V and 0 bases at J, with 21 bases between. The V gene's germline CDR1 is SGHDN and CDR2 FVKESK. The CDR3 covers 20 residues. Whole-study results and caveats: Out-of-frame alpha sequences common to twins exhibited a surplus of low generation probability. Memory repertoires lacked the insertion deficit that abundant cord blood beta clonotypes showed.

Only healthy Caucasians were included as donors. The same data also contributed to another study, on yellow fever vaccine responses in identical twins.

This sequence originates from a woman aged 18-29 years in good health. The sequencing sample was made of PBMCs. V gene TRBV14 combines with J gene TRBJ2-1, with a tentative D call TRBD2 (6 bases). The CDR3 nucleotides read TGTGCCAGCAGCCAAGATCGGCAGGGAGGTTTATTGAGCTCCTACAATGAGCAGTTCTTC. Translated: CASSQDRQGGLLSSYNEQFF. Full variable domain (missing parts from reference TRBV14 and TRBJ2-1): EAGVTQFPSHSVIEKGQTVTLRCDPISGHDNLYWYRRVMGKEIKFLLHFVKESKQDESGMPNNRFLAERTGGTYSTLKVQPAELEDSGVYFCASSQDRQGGLLSSYNEQFFGPGTRLTVL.